This T cell receptor (beta chain) was documented in a study of shared clonotypes between healthy human individuals. Profiling relied on immunoSEQ multiplex PCR, and the TCRdb table lists in-frame clones only, not all of them. The table lists roughly 480,000 clones, about 80% of them singletons, with approximately 12% in the top ten. Comments on this clone: Within the sample, other DNA sequences also encode this same CDR3.

The CDR3 has 16 residues. Germline assignment: CDR1 MDHEN and CDR2 SYDVKM. With V trimmed by 5 bases and J by 8 bases, 12 bases remained unmatched. Sequencing was done on a sample of PBMCs. The chain recombines TRBV28 with TRBJ1-4; 9 bases align to TRBD1. This sequence was found in a woman aged 40 to 55 in good health. Some clones in this sample may be carry-over from other donors' samples. The CDR3 reads CASSEAPGQGREKLFF. The CDR3 coding sequence is TGTGCCAGCAGTGAAGCACCGGGACAGGGTAGGGAAAAACTGTTTTTT.